The 8 T cell receptor beta chains presented below share a single source sample, sequenced in a study of T cell repertoires in cytomegalovirus infection. MiXCR was run by TCRdb on the reads, yielding one entry per CDR3 protein. Among approximately 71,000 distinct CDR3 sequences listed, 3% to 4% were seen once. Sequencing input: PBMCs. These receptors all come from a human donor in good health (CMV status not recorded). Some clones in this sample may be carry-over from other donors' samples.

The sample holds many counts of this clonotype. The CDR3 loop reads CASSRLPGEGPYEQYF. In DNA, the CDR3 is TGTGCCAGCAGCCGCCTCCCAGGGGAGGGCCCCTACGAGCAGTACTTC. The chain combines TRBV7-6 with TRBJ2-7, with a tentative D call TRBD2 (7 bases). The CDR3 is 16 amino acids. Trimming left V 5 bases short and J 2 bases short, with 19 bases between. In germline, CDR1 is SGHVS, CDR2 FNYEAQ.

This clonotype was counted many times. The V and J genes are TRBV7-4 and TRBJ2-1; no clear D gene. This CDR3 spans 15 amino acids. Per the germline V gene, CDR1 is SGHVT and CDR2 is SQSDAQ. The V end lost 5 bases, the J end lost 3 bases, and 14 bases lay between the germline ends. CDR3 protein: CASSPNRPVYNEQFF. The CDR3, as DNA: TGTGCCAGCAGCCCCAATCGTCCAGTCTACAATGAGCAGTTCTTC.

This clonotype appeared many times. The J gene is TRBJ1-1, the V gene TRBV10-3, with unresolved D. Trimming removed 7 bases from V and 6 bases from J, with 15 bases in between. Germline assignment: CDR1 ENHRY and CDR2 SYGVKD. The CDR3 is 13 residues long. The CDR3 nucleotides are TGTGCCATCATGCTCGGGCAGTCTTCTGAAGCTTTCTTT. This translates into CAIMLGQSSEAFF.

As to this clonotype: A read error may be the cause here, since a much bigger clone is one base away. This chain uses TRBV29-1 with TRBJ2-3; D gene unclear. CDR1 is SQVTM, CDR2 ANQGSEA, per germline. There are 12 residues in the CDR3. The CDR3 spells CSSERFTVTQYF. The CDR3 nucleotides read TGCAGCTCCGAAAGGTTCACAGTTACGCAGTATTTT.

This clonotype was counted at least ten times. The V and J genes are TRBV7-2 and TRBJ2-3, with 11 bases aligning to TRBD2. V gave up 1 base and J gave up 0 bases; unmatched junction bases: 3. The CDR3 contains 17 residues. Per germline, CDR1 SGHTA and CDR2 FQGNSA. The CDR3 here is CASSLVTSGVSTDTQYF. The CDR3 DNA reads as TGTGCCAGCAGCTTAGTGACTAGCGGGGTGAGCACAGATACGCAGTATTTT.

This clonotype appeared many times. The rearrangement joins TRBV28 to TRBJ1-2, with D unclear. Trimming cost V 4 bases and J 3 bases, with 9 bases left between them. This CDR3 region has 13 residues. Germline V CDR1 and CDR2: MDHEN, SYDVKM. As DNA, the CDR3 is TGTGCCAGCAGTTCACCTCCGGACTATGGCTACACCTTC. Amino acid sequence: CASSSPPDYGYTF.

In its sample, this clonotype was seen many times. The chain uses TRBV27 and TRBJ2-2; D is unclear. V gave up 5 bases and J gave up 7 bases, with 14 bases separating them. Per the germline V gene, CDR1 is MNHEY and CDR2 is SMNVEV (reference sequence). This CDR3 spans 14 amino acids. The CDR3 is CASSPRRALGELFF. The CDR3 DNA reads TGTGCCAGCAGTCCCCGACGGGCCCTCGGGGAGCTGTTTTTT.

This clonotype has ten or more counts. The V gene is TRBV7-2, the J gene TRBJ1-5; D possibly corresponds to TRBD1 (5 bases). CDR1 SGHTA and CDR2 FQGNSA come from the germline V gene. V was clipped by 5 bases and J by 5 bases, with 16 bases between them. There are 15 residues in the CDR3. The CDR3 region has the DNA TGTGCCAGCAGCCGGGCCCCGGGACGGGATCAGCCCCAGCATTTT. It codes for CASSRAPGRDQPQHF.